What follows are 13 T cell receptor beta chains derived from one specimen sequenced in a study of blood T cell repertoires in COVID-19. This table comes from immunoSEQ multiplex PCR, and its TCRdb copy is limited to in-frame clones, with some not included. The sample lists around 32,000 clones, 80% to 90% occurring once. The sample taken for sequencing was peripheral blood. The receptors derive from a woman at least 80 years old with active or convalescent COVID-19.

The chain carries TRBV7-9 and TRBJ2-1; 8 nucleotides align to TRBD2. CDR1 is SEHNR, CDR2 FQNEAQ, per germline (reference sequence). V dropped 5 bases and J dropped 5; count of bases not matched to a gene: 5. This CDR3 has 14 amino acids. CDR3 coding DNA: TGTGCCAGCAGCCTAGGGACTAGTCACAATGAGCAGTTCTTC. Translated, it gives CASSLGTSHNEQFF. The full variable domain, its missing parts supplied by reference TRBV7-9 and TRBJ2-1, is DTGVSQNPRHKITKRGQNVTFRCDPISEHNRLYWYRQTLGQGPEFLTYFQNEAQLEKSRLLSDRFSAERPKGSFSTLEIQRTEQGDSAMYLCASSLGTSHNEQFFGPGTRLTVL.

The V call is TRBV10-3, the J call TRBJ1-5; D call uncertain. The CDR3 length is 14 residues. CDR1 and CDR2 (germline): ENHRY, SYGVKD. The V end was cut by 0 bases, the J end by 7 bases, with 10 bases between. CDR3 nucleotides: TGTGCCATCAGTGAGTCCTGGGCTGGGCAGCCCCAGCATTTT. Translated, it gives CAISESWAGQPQHF.

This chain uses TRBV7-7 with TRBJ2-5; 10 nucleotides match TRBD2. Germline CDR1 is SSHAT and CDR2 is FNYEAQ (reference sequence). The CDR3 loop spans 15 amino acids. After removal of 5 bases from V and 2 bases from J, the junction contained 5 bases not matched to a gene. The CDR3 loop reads CASSDRTSGQETQYF. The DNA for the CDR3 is TGTGCCAGCAGCGACCGGACTAGCGGACAAGAGACCCAGTACTTC.

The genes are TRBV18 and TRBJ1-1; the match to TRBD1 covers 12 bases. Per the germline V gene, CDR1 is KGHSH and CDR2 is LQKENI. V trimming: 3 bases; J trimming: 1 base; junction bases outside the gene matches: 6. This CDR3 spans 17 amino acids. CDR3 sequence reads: CASSPSRDRGQNTEAFF. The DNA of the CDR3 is TGTGCCAGCTCACCGTCCCGGGACAGGGGGCAGAACACTGAAGCTTTCTTT.

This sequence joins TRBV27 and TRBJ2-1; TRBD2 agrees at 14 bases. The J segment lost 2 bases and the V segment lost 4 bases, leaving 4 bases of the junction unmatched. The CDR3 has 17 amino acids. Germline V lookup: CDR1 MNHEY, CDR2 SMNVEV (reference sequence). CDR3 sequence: CASSWGLAGVPYNEQFF. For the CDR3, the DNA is TGTGCCAGCAGTTGGGGACTAGCGGGAGTACCCTACAATGAGCAGTTCTTC.

The CDR3 loop is CASTFAGTGISEQYF. The CDR3 DNA sequence: TGCGCCAGCACCTTCGCCGGGACAGGGATCAGCGAGCAGTACTTC. The V and J genes are TRBV5-1 and TRBJ2-7; 9 bases map to TRBD1. The J segment lost 6 bases and the V segment lost 6 bases, leaving 13 bases of the junction unmatched. The CDR3 runs to 15 residues. From germline, CDR1 is SGHRS and CDR2 YFSETQ. Full variable domain (missing parts from reference TRBV5-1 and TRBJ2-7): KAGVTQTPRYLIKTRGQQVTLSCSPISGHRSVSWYQQTPGQGLQFLFEYFSETQRNKGNFPGRFSGRQFSNSRSEMNVSTLELGDSALYLCASTFAGTGISEQYFGPGTRLTVT.

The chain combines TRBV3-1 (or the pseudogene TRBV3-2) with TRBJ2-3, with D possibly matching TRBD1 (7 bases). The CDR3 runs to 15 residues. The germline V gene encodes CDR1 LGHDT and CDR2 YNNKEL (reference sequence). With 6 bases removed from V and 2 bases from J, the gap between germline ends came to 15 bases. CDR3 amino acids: CASSRGTAYTDTQYF. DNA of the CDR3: TGTGCCAGCAGTCGGGGGACAGCCTACACAGATACGCAGTATTTT.

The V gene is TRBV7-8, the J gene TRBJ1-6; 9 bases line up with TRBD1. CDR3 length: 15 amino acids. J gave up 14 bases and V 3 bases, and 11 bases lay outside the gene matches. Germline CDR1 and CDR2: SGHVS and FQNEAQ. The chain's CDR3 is CASSFTGDRVSTLHF. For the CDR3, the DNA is TGTGCCAGCAGCTTTACGGGGGACAGGGTGTCTACCCTCCACTTT.

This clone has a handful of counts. The CDR3 loop reads CASSRTGDWNEQFF. The CDR3, as DNA: TGCGCCAGCAGCCGGACAGGGGACTGGAATGAGCAGTTCTTC. This chain connects TRBV5-1 to TRBJ2-1; 9 bases are a match to TRBD1. Germline CDR1 reads SGHRS; CDR2 reads YFSETQ. This CDR3 is built from 14 residues. J was trimmed by 7 bases and V by 4 bases; bases with no gene match: 6.

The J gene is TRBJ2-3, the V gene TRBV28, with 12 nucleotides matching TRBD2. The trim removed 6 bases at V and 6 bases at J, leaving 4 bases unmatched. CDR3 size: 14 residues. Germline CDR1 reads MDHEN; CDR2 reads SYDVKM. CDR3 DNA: TGTGCCAGCAGCGGGACTAGCGGGCGGGATACGCAGTATTTT. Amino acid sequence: CASSGTSGRDTQYF. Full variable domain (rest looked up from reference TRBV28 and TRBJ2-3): DVKVTQSSRYLVKRTGEKVFLECVQDMDHENMFWYRQDPGLGLRLIYFSYDVKMKEKGDIPEGYSVSREKKERFSLILESASTNQTSMYLCASSGTSGRDTQYFGPGTRLTVL.

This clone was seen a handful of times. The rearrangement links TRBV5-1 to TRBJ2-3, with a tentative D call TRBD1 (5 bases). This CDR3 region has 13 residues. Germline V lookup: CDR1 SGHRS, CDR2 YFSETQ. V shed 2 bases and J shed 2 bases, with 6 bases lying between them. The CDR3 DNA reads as TGCGCCAGCAGCTTCAGGGACACAGATACGCAGTATTTT. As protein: CASSFRDTDTQYF.

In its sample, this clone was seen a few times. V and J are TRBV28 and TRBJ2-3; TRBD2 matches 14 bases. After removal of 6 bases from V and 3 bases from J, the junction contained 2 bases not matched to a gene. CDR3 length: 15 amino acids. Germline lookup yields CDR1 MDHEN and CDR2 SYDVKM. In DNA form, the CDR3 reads TGTGCCAGCAGACGGACTAGCGGGAGGACAGATACGCAGTATTTT. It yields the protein CASRRTSGRTDTQYF.

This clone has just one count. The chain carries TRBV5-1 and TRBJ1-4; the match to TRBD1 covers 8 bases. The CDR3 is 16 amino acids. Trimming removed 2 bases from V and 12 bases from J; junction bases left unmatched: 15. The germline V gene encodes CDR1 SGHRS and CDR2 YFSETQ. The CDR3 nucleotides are TGCGCCAGCAGCTTACCCTCCGGGACAGGACAATCGGAACTGTTTTTT. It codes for CASSLPSGTGQSELFF.